This TCR beta chain came from a study of blood T cells in healthy people across ages. In germline, CDR1 is SQVTM, CDR2 ANQGSEA. The CDR3 runs to 14 residues. V was pared by 3 bases and J by 7 bases, with 18 bases between. A second 7 to 11 cycle PCR used barcoded and J-beta primers. TCRdb redid the calling of the 5' RACE reads with MiXCR, one entry per CDR3 protein. The table lists under 2,000,000 distinct CDR3 sequences, 40% to 55% of them singletons. The sample taken for sequencing was blood. This TCR was recovered from a woman between 40 and 50 years old in good health. V is TRBV29-1 and J is TRBJ1-1, with D hard to call. The CDR3 DNA is TGCAGCGTTGAGGAGGTCACCCTGGATGGTGAAGCTTTCTTT. Amino acids: CSVEEVTLDGEAFF. Based on the CDR3 plus reference TRBV29-1 and TRBJ1-1, the full variable domain is SAVISQKPSRDICQRGTSLTIQCQVDSQVTMMFWYRQQPGQSLTLIATANQGSEATYESGFVIDKFPISRPNLTFSTLTVSNMSPEDSSIYLCSVEEVTLDGEAFFGQGTRLTVV.